Listed below are T cell receptor beta chains from one sample, sequenced in a study of cytomegalovirus exposure and HLA in healthy donors. TCRdb keeps only in-frame clones here, not all; method: immunoSEQ multiplex PCR. The sample yields under 200,000 clones, 70% to 80% seen once. What was sequenced was PBMCs. The receptors originated from a male donor in good health and CMV-seropositive. Each CDR3 is given with its conserved first and last residue. The D gene is left open where the match is weak. Where a row states a size, it is once, few, many or the class of an expanded clone; other rows omit it.

j_call | v_call | d_call | clone_size | cdr3_aa | cdr3_nt
TRBJ2-1 | TRBV19 | TRBD2 | few | CASRLAGANNNEQFF | TGTGCCAGTAGACTAGCGGGGGCGAACAACAATGAGCAGTTCTTC
TRBJ1-1 | TRBV4-1 | - | - | CASSQYPEMLGGDTEAFF | TGCGCCAGCAGCCAATACCCCGAAATGTTGGGGGGGGACACTGAAGCTTTCTTT
TRBJ2-3 | TRBV9 | TRBD2 | - | CASSVSGINTDTQYF | TGTGCCAGCAGCGTAAGCGGGATCAACACAGATACGCAGTATTTT
TRBJ2-1 | TRBV11-2 | TRBD2 | - | CASSLRTSGQKSSYNEQFF | TGTGCCAGCAGCCTCCGGACTAGCGGGCAGAAGAGCTCCTACAATGAGCAGTTCTTC
TRBJ2-5 | TRBV27 | TRBD2 | - | CASRGGDGETQYF | TGTGCCAGCAGGGGGGGGGACGGGGAGACCCAGTACTTC
TRBJ2-5 | TRBV27 | TRBD1 | - | CASRQGQGEETQYF | TGTGCCAGCAGGCAGGGACAGGGAGAGGAGACCCAGTACTTC
TRBJ1-4 | TRBV2 | TRBD1 | - | CASSWTGSREKLFF | TGTGCCAGCAGCTGGACAGGGAGCAGGGAAAAACTGTTTTTT
TRBJ2-5 | TRBV14 | - | - | CASSRIGGTVQETQYF | TGTGCCAGCAGCAGAATTGGGGGGACAGTTCAAGAGACCCAGTACTTC
TRBJ2-7 | TRBV5-1 | TRBD1 | few | CASSLLEGQPTYEQYF | TGCGCCAGCAGCTTGCTTGAGGGACAGCCTACCTACGAGCAGTACTTC
TRBJ2-2 | TRBV4-2 | TRBD2 | - | CASSPTLARGLGTSNTGELFF | TGTGCCAGCAGCCCCACTTTGGCTCGTGGACTAGGGACTTCGAACACCGGGGAGCTGTTTTTT
TRBJ2-3 | TRBV7-9 | TRBD2 | - | CASSPAGTNNQGDTQYF | TGTGCCAGCAGCCCTGCCGGGACTAATAACCAGGGAGATACGCAGTATTTT
TRBJ2-7 | TRBV5-4 | - | - | CASSLSGVREQYF | TGTGCCAGCAGCTTGTCGGGGGTCCGGGAGCAGTACTTC
TRBJ1-4 | TRBV2 | - | - | CASSDRTNEKLFF | TGTGCCAGCAGTGACCGGACTAATGAAAAACTGTTTTTT
TRBJ2-1 | TRBV9 | - | - | CASNSGAEQFF | TGTGCCAGCAACTCAGGTGCTGAGCAGTTCTTC
TRBJ1-1 | TRBV19 | TRBD1 | - | CASSFQGAGTEAFF | TGTGCCAGTAGCTTCCAGGGGGCCGGCACTGAAGCTTTCTTT
TRBJ2-1 | TRBV13 | TRBD2 | - | CASSQPGLAGVGEQFF | TGTGCCAGCAGCCAGCCGGGACTAGCGGGGGTGGGTGAGCAGTTCTTC
TRBJ1-3 | TRBV30 | - | once | CAWTGISGNTIYF | TGTGCCTGGACAGGGATATCTGGAAACACCATATATTTT
TRBJ2-2 | TRBV7-3 | TRBD2 | few | CASSFGASGGTGELFF | TGTGCCAGCAGCTTTGGAGCTAGCGGGGGGACCGGGGAGCTGTTTTTT
TRBJ2-7 | TRBV6-6 | TRBD2 | - | CATSRSLAVYEQYF | TGTGCCACCTCCCGGAGTCTAGCGGTCTACGAGCAGTACTTC
TRBJ1-1 | TRBV5-1 | - | - | CASSTSGEMNTEAFF | TGCGCCAGCAGCACAAGCGGAGAGATGAACACTGAAGCTTTCTTT
TRBJ1-5 | TRBV15 | - | - | CATSRDRTGLNQPQHF | TGTGCCACCAGCAGAGATCGAACAGGCCTCAATCAGCCCCAGCATTTT